Sequencing of this T cell receptor (beta chain) was carried out in a study of blood T cell repertoires in COVID-19. As handled by the study authors: By means of reference gene primer amplification, nucleated cell counts were estimated. TCRdb's table, derived via immunoSEQ multiplex PCR, lists solely in-frame clones and lacks some. The V and J calls and clone size were taken over from that table, and D and trimming were inferred from the DNA. The sample has 150,000 to 200,000 clones; roughly 84% are singletons. The CDR3 has 11 amino acids. Germline assignment: CDR1 SGHAT and CDR2 FQNNGV. V was shortened by 5 bases and J by 4 bases, with 4 bases between the two germline ends. Individuals drawn from 20 to 30 US areas were about 18 to 90 years old. Participant-reported clinical history was the basis for cohort assignment.

The receptor was derived from a woman in her forties or fifties who had recovered from COVID-19. The sample was PBMCs or T cells enriched from blood (not recorded which). The chain is built from TRBV11-2 and TRBJ2-3; D call uncertain. CDR3 protein: CASSRADTQYF. The CDR3 DNA reads as TGTGCCAGCAGCCGAGCAGATACGCAGTATTTT.